This T cell receptor (beta chain) emerged from a study of blood T cell repertoires in COVID-19. At the level of the study: Material from acute and convalescent COVID-19 was sourced from the United States, Italy and Spain.

Recovered status applied to Cohort 3 donors who had two consecutive negative PCRs. It also applied to those with clearance or with symptom resolution. Study processing details: Nucleated cell number was recorded as an estimate derived from reference gene primer amplification. This table comes from immunoSEQ multiplex PCR, and its TCRdb copy is limited to in-frame clones, with some not included. V, J and clone size derive from that table, while D and trimming were established from the DNA sequence. The profile shows hundreds of thousands of clones, 70% to 90% of them singletons. The CDR3 loop spans 16 amino acids. Germline values: CDR1 SGHRS, CDR2 YFSETQ. The J segment lost 4 bases and the V segment lost 3 bases, leaving 7 bases of the junction unmatched.

The V gene is TRBV5-1, the J gene TRBJ1-4, with 9 bases matching TRBD1. The sequence was obtained from a woman aged 40 to 55 who had recovered from COVID-19. Sample: PBMCs or T cells enriched from blood (not recorded which). CDR3 region: CASSSPGTGFNEKLFF. For the CDR3, the DNA is TGCGCCAGCAGCTCCCCCGGGACAGGGTTTAATGAAAAACTGTTTTTT.